This T cell receptor beta chain was identified in a study of regulatory T cells in long-lasting Graves disease. The CDR3 length is 15 residues. V lost 2 bases, J lost 1 base, and 12 bases lay in between. Germline CDR1 is SEHNR and CDR2 is FQNEAQ (reference sequence). Both iRepertoire HTBI primers and Arm-PCR of CDR3 regions were used to build the TCR beta libraries. TCRdb used MiXCR to reprocess the multiplex PCR reads, holding one entry per CDR3 protein. The sample holds a few hundred thousand distinct CDR3 sequences, 20% to 25% seen once. This clonotype was counted only a few times. As to time point: persistent/refractory GD, antithyroid drugs over 5 years with positive TRAb. PBMCs were the source of the RNA used for TCR sequencing.

This specimen was peripheral blood mononuclear cells (PBMCs), taken when the disease was refractory, from a patient treated with antithyroid drugs. The TCR was taken from a woman aged 40 to 50 with Graves disease. This rearrangement joins TRBV7-9 to TRBJ2-7; perhaps TRBD2 as D (5 bases). Here the CDR3 reads CASSLWDGGSYEQYF. CDR3 coding DNA: TGTGCCAGCAGCTTATGGGATGGCGGGTCCTACGAGCAGTACTTC.